This TCR beta chain stems from a study of control samples from healthy donors and cancer patients. Generated by immunoSEQ multiplex PCR, the TCRdb table keeps only in-frame clones and is missing some. The table has about 130,000 clones, around 94% seen once. The ends were cut back, 3 bases at V and 5 bases at J, with 17 bases in the middle. There are 15 residues in the CDR3. The V gene's germline CDR1 is DFQATT and CDR2 SNEGSKA (reference sequence). Sequencing used PBMCs. The clonotype comes from an elderly man with head and neck cancer. The rearrangement links TRBV20-1 to TRBJ1-5; D possibly corresponds to TRBD1 (5 bases). This chain's CDR3 is CSASFLGAVDQPQHF. The CDR3 nucleotides are TGCAGTGCTAGTTTTTTAGGGGCGGTGGATCAGCCCCAGCATTTT.